This T cell receptor (beta chain) came from a study of tumor and adjacent non-tumor tissue in lung cancer. Background on the study: Samples averaged roughly 4 million productive TCRbeta reads each.

CDR3 size: 15 residues. From germline, CDR1 is MGHRA and CDR2 YSYEKL. In regard to this clonotype: An end of the junction differs from the germline gene, which may be a read error.

Three rounds of nested PCR, following a modified ARM-PCR protocol, produced the TCRbeta library. MiXCR, run by TCRdb on the multiplex PCR reads, gives a single entry per CDR3 protein. The sample has 65,000 to 75,000 distinct CDR3 sequences, more than 65% seen once. This sample's RNA came from whole unsorted tissue. More than 3 cm separated this lung sample from the edge of the tumor. This receptor was taken from a man aged 55 to 70 with non-small cell lung cancer. The V gene is TRBV4-1, the J gene TRBJ2-2; no definite D call. The sample comprised distant non-tumor lung tissue. CDR3 amino acids: CTSSQESVNIGELFF. The CDR3 bases are TGCACCAGCAGCCAAGAAAGCGTGAATATCGGGGAGCTGTTTTTT.